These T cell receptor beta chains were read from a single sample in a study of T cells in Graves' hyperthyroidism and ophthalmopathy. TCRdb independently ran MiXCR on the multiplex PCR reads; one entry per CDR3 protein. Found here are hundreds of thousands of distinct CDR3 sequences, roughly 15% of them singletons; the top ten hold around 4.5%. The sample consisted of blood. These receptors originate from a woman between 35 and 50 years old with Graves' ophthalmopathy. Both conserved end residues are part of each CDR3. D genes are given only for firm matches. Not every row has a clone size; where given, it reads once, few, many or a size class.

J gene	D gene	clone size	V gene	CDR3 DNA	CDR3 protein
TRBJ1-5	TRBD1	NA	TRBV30	TGTGCCTGGAGTTCAAGCAGGGGGTTGGGATATAGCAATCAGCCCCAGCATTTT	CAWSSSRGLGYSNQPQHF
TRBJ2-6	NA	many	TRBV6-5	TGTGCCAGCAGTTACGCGTGGGGGGCTGGGGCCAACGTCCTGACTTTC	CASSYAWGAGANVLTF
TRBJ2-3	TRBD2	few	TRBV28	TGTGCCAGCAGTTTCGGCGGGAGGAGGGTAGATACGCAGTATTTT	CASSFGGRRVDTQYF
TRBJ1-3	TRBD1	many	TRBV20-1	TGCAGTGCTAGCTCCCAGGGGGCCACCATATATTTT	CSASSQGATIYF
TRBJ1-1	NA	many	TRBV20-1	TGCAGTGCTTACCCGGACAGCATGAACACTGAAGCTTTCTTT	CSAYPDSMNTEAFF
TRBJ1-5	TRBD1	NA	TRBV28	TGTGCCAGCAGTTCCCACAGGGGTGGGAGCAATCAGCCCCAGCATTTT	CASSSHRGGSNQPQHF
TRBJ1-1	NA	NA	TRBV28	TGTGCCAGCAGTTTCTCGGGACGGTCGAACACTGAAGCTTTCTTT	CASSFSGRSNTEAFF
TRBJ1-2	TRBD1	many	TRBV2	TGTGCCAGCAGTGGAGCCCACAGGGGGGGGAACTATGGCTACACCTTC	CASSGAHRGGNYGYTF
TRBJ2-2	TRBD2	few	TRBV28	TGTGCCAGCAGTTCCCCGAGCGGGAGGGGGGGGACCGGGGAGCTGTTTTTT	CASSSPSGRGGTGELFF
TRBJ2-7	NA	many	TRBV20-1	TGCAGTCCGCGGGACAGATCCTACGAGCAGTACTTC	CSPRDRSYEQYF
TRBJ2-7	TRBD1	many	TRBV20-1	TGCAGTGCGTTAATGACAGGGGGCTCCTACGAGCAGTACTTC	CSALMTGGSYEQYF
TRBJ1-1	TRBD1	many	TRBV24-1	TGTGCCACCTCGGAAACAGGGGGTTTTGCAGCTTTCTTT	CATSETGGFAAFF
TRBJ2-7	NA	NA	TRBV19	TGTGCCAGTACCACTAACGAGCAGTACTTC	CASTTNEQYF
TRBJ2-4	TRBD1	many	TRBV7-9	TGTGCCAGCAGCCTAGACAGGGGAGAAAACATTCAGTACTTC	CASSLDRGENIQYF
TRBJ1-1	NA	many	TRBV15	TGTGCCACCAGCAGAATAGAAAGCAGGGAAGCTTTCTTT	CATSRIESREAFF
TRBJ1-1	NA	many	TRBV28	TGTGCCAGCAGTTTAGGAGGGAGACCTTTCTTT	CASSLGGRPFF
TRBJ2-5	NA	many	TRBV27	TGTGCCAGCAGTCCCGTGGACAGTCAAGAGACCCAGTACTTC	CASSPVDSQETQYF
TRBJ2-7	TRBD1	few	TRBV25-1	TGTGCCAGCAGTGAATCAATACAGGGGGCCTACGAGCAGTACTTC	CASSESIQGAYEQYF